The clone carrying this TCR beta chain came up a few times. The data stem from a study of early T cells in non-severe SARS-CoV-2 infection. From germline, CDR1 is DFQATT and CDR2 SNEGSKA (reference sequence). The CDR3 totals 13 residues. J gave up 8 bases and V 5 bases, and 8 bases lay outside the gene matches. TCRdb recomputed calls from the 5' RACE reads with MiXCR, one row per CDR3 protein. The sample lists roughly 80,000 distinct CDR3 sequences, roughly a sixth seen once, with 12% in the top ten. Sequenced input: whole blood. The chain is built from TRBV20-1 and TRBJ1-4; 7 nucleotides agree with TRBD1. The TCR was taken from an adult who was a healthcare worker with PCR-confirmed SARS-CoV-2 infection or an uninfected control (not recorded which). The CDR3 loop is CSAARGTEEKLFF. For the CDR3, the DNA is TGCAGTGCTGCTCGCGGGACAGAGGAAAAACTGTTTTTT.